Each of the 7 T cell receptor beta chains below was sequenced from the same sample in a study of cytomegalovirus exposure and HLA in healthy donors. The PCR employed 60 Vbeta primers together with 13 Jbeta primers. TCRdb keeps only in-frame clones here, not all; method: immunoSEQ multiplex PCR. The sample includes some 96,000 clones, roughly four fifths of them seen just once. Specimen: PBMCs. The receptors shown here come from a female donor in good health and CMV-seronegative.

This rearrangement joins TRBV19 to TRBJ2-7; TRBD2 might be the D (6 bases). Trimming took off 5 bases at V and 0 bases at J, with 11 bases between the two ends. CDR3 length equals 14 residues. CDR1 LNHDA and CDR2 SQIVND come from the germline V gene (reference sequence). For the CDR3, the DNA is TGTGCCAGTAGTGTAGGTAGCGGCTCCTACGAGCAGTACTTC. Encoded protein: CASSVGSGSYEQYF.

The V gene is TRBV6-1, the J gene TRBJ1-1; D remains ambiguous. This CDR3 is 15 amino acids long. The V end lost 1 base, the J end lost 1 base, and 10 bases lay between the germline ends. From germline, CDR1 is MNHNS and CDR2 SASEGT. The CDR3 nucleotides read TGTGCCAGCAGTGAAGTCTTAGGGAGGAACACTGAAGCTTTCTTT. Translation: CASSEVLGRNTEAFF.

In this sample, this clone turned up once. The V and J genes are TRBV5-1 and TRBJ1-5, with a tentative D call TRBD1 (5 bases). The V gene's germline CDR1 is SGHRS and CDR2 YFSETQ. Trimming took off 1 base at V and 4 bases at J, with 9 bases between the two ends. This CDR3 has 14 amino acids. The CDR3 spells CASSLTGGNQPQHF. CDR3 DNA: TGCGCCAGCAGCTTGACGGGGGGGAATCAGCCCCAGCATTTT.

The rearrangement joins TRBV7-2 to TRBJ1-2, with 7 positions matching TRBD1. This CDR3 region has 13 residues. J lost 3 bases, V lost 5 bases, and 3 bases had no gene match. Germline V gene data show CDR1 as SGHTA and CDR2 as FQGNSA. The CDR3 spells CASSHDRDYGYTF. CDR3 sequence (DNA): TGTGCCAGCAGCCACGACAGGGACTATGGCTACACCTTC.

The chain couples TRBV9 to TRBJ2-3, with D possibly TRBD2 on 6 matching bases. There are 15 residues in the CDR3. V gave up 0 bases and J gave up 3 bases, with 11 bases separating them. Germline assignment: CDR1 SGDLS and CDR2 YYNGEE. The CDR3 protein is CASSVGGVWTDTQYF. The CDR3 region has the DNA TGTGCCAGCAGCGTAGGCGGGGTTTGGACAGATACGCAGTATTTT.

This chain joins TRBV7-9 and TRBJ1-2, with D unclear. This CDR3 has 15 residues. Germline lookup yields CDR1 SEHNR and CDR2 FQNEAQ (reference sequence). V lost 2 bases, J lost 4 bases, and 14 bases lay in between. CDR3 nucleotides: TGTGCCAGCAGCTTAAGCGGGGAATCGATCTATGGCTACACCTTC. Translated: CASSLSGESIYGYTF.

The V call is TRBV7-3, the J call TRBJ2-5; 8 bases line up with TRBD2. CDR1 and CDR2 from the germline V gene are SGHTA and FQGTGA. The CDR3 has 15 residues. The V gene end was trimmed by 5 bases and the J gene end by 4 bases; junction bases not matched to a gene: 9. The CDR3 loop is CASSQYGAGGETQYF. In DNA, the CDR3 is TGTGCCAGCAGCCAATATGGTGCGGGGGGAGAGACCCAGTACTTC.